This T cell receptor beta chain stems from a study of blood T cell repertoires in COVID-19 (dated by TCRdb to about 2020). Concerning the study at large: Collaborator samples came from the United States, Italy and Spain and covered acute and convalescent phases of COVID-19. The prospective study material was composed of cDNA or gDNA derived from T cells, B-cell-depleted T cells, or PBMCs. Where available, HLA class I and class II types were taken from metadata supplied by the sample provider and were not determined by assay-based typing. The samples were drawn from two sources: the first 160 participants of the ongoing ImmuneRACE study, and 950 to 1,500 subjects contributed by 6 global collaborators. The repertoires were released in a freely available public database intended as a resource for research on the immune response to SARS-CoV-2. Subjects who had been exposed to COVID-19, were actively infected with it, or had recovered from it provided the deeply sampled blood TCRbeta repertoires that made up the dataset. Nearly every sample came with metadata listing a de-identified subject ID, COVID-19 status, age in years and sex.

Beyond this particular receptor, the publication reports: The quantity of clinical and demographic metadata differed by source and by participant and was supplied without curation.

On this clone: What this receptor recognizes is not known. Per-nucleotide qualities are absent, and no much larger clonotype sits a single base away.

TCRbeta CDR3 regions were amplified from genomic DNA by means of the immunoSEQ Assay, a bias-controlled multiplex PCR. Under the source paper's analysis protocol: The number of nucleated cells in each sample was estimated by amplification of reference gene primers within the assay. Sequence reads were collapsed and filtered to measure the absolute abundance of every unique TCRbeta CDR3 rearrangement. For each sample, productive Simpson clonality was calculated as the square root of Simpson's diversity index over productive rearrangements. TCRdb carries this immuneACCESS record with in-frame sequences only. Its versions omit some clonotypes, under half of them owing to an unresolved V gene in the studies checked, with the rest unexplained. V, J and clone size derive from that table, while D and trimming were established from the DNA sequence. The table for this sample lists 50,000 to 65,000 clones; over 75% of them were counted only once. Of the sample, roughly 3.5% is held by the ten largest clones.

Collaborating institutions collected whole blood in K2EDTA tubes following their own protocols. For TCRbeta analysis, collaborators shipped samples in one of three forms: frozen whole blood, isolated PBMCs, or DNA extracted from either of those sample types. Sequenced sample: peripheral blood. The sequence was obtained from a man aged 45-60 years with active COVID-19.

The DNA reads TGTGCCAGCAGCCAACAGGGGACTGGAAACACCATATATTTT. Its translation reads: CASSQQGTGNTIYF. The rearrangement combines TRBV7-8 with TRBJ1-3; 7 central nucleotides agree with TRBD1. Including the terminal cysteine and phenylalanine, the CDR3 comprises 14 residues. Only the CDR3 portion is preserved as DNA: 42 bases, with reading frame beginning at the first base. From the germline V gene, CDR1 is SGHVS and CDR2 is FQNEAQ. Clipping removes 5 bases from V and 2 bases from J, with 3 as the unmatched junction base count.